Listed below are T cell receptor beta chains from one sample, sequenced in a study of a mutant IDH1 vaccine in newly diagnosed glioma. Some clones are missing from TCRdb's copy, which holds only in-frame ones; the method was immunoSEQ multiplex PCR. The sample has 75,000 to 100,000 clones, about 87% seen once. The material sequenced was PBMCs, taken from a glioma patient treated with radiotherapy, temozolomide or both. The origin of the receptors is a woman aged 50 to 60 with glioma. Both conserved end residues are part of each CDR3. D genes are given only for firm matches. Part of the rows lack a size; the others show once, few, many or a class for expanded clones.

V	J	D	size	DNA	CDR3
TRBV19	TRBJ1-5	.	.	TGTGCCAGCAATCATCGGGGGAGTCAGCCCCAGCATTTT	CASNHRGSQPQHF
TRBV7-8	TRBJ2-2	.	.	TGTGCCAGCAGCTCCAACACCGGGGAGCTGTTTTTT	CASSSNTGELFF
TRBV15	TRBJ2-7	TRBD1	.	TGTGCCACCAGCAGAGATTTGGGGGCAGACAGGGTCTACGAGCAGTACTTC	CATSRDLGADRVYEQYF
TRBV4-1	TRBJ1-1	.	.	TGCGCCAGCAGGGTAAGGGGCAGGGGCCGGCTGAACACTGAAGCTTTCTTT	CASRVRGRGRLNTEAFF
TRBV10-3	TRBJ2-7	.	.	TGTGCCATCAGTGAATTTCCAGGGAATTCCTACGAGCAGTACTTC	CAISEFPGNSYEQYF
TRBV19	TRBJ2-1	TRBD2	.	TGTGCCAGTCAAGCGGGAGATAGAAATGAGCAGTTCTTC	CASQAGDRNEQFF
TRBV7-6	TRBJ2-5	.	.	TGTGCCAGTTCGACGCCAGGGGGGGGTGGAGAGACCCAGTACTTC	CASSTPGGGGETQYF
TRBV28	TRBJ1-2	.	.	TGCGCCAGCAGTTTATATGACCCCTATGGCTACACCTTC	CASSLYDPYGYTF
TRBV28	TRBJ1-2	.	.	TGTGCCAGCAGGCCAGGACTGGATGTCAACTATGGCTACACCTTC	CASRPGLDVNYGYTF
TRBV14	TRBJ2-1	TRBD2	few	TGTGCCAGCAGAACCGGGACTAGCGGGAAGGGTGAGCAGTTCTTC	CASRTGTSGKGEQFF
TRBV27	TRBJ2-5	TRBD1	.	TGTGCCAGCAGTTTGGGGATCGGGACAGGGGAAAAGACCCAGTACTTC	CASSLGIGTGEKTQYF
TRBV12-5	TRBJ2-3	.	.	TGTGCTAGTGGCCAGCCGGCCGGTGGGGCAGTTGATACGCAGTATTTT	CASGQPAGGAVDTQYF
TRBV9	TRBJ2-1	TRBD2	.	TGTGCCAGCAGCGTAGCGGGACTAGGGTACAATGAGCAGTTCTTC	CASSVAGLGYNEQFF
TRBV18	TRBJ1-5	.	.	TGTGCCAGCTCACCAGGATATTTGGGGAAAAGCCAGCCCCAGCATTTT	CASSPGYLGKSQPQHF
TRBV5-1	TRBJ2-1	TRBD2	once	TGCGCCAGCAGCTTGCGACTAGCGGGACGATACAATGAGCAGTTCTTC	CASSLRLAGRYNEQFF
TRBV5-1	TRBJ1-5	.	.	TGCGCCAGCAGCTTGGCCCCCCGAGGACTAAATCAGCCCCAGCATTTT	CASSLAPRGLNQPQHF
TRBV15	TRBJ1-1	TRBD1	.	TGTGCCACCAGCCAGATGACAGGGAGCACTGAAGCTTTCTTT	CATSQMTGSTEAFF
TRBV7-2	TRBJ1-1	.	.	TGTGCCAGCAGCTTAGACAGGAACACTGAAGCTTTCTTT	CASSLDRNTEAFF
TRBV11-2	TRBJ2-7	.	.	TGTGCCAGCAGCTTTGACCCCGGAGGCTACGAGCAGTACTTC	CASSFDPGGYEQYF
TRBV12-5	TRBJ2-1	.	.	TGTGCTAGTGGTTTGGGGCTAGGGTTTCACAATGAGCAGTTCTTC	CASGLGLGFHNEQFF
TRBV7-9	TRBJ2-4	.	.	TGTGCCAGCAGCTTAGGCGGAGGGGGAAACATTCAGTACTTC	CASSLGGGGNIQYF
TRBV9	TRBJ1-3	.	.	TGTGCCAGCAGCGTAGGAACAGCGGGAAACACCATATATTTT	CASSVGTAGNTIYF
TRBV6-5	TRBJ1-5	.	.	TGTGCCAGCAGTTACGGCGCAGGGTACCAGCCCCAGCATTTT	CASSYGAGYQPQHF
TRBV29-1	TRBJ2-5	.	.	TGCAGCACCACCTTGGGGACGCGACAAGAGACCCAGTACTTC	CSTTLGTRQETQYF
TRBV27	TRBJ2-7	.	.	TGTGCCAGCAGTCCTGGGACAAGAGGGGCTTCCCGCTACGAGCAGTACTTC	CASSPGTRGASRYEQYF
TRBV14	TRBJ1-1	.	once	TGTGCCAGCAGCCGGGAGTTGAACACTGAAGCTTTCTTT	CASSRELNTEAFF
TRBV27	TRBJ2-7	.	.	TGTGCCAGCAGGTCCAAAGGGGAGTCCCTTCTCTCCTACGAGCAGTACTTC	CASRSKGESLLSYEQYF
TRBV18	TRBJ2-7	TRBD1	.	TGTGCCAGCTCACCCCCGGACAGGGCTTCAGTGAATTACGAGCAGTACTTC	CASSPPDRASVNYEQYF
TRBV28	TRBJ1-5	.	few	TGTGCCAGCAGTTTTGGGGGACACGGTCAGCCCCAGCATTTT	CASSFGGHGQPQHF